This record covers a single TCR beta chain. Per the study methods: Estimates of nucleated cell counts were drawn from the amplification of reference gene primers. Here immunoSEQ multiplex PCR was the method, and the copy in TCRdb shows in-frame clones only, minus some. That table supplies the V and J calls and clone size; D and trimming were determined from the DNA. The sample lists some 80,000 clones; approximately 80% were seen once. CDR1 MGHRA and CDR2 YSYEKL come from the germline V gene. V was pared by 3 bases and J by 3 bases, with 15 bases between. The CDR3 covers 15 residues. The data derive from a study of blood T cell repertoires in COVID-19. The wider study: Samples came from the United States, Italy and Spain, spanning acute and convalescent COVID-19. In each case, the material was cDNA or gDNA derived from T cells, B-cell-depleted T cells, or PBMCs.

The sample taken for sequencing was peripheral blood. This sequence was found in a man older than 75 with acute or convalescent COVID-19. The genes are TRBV4-1 and TRBJ2-7, with D perhaps matching TRBD1 (6 bases). The CDR3 reads CASSQPGQGIYEQYF. The CDR3 nucleotides are TGCGCCAGCAGCCAGCCGGGACAAGGGATCTACGAGCAGTACTTC.